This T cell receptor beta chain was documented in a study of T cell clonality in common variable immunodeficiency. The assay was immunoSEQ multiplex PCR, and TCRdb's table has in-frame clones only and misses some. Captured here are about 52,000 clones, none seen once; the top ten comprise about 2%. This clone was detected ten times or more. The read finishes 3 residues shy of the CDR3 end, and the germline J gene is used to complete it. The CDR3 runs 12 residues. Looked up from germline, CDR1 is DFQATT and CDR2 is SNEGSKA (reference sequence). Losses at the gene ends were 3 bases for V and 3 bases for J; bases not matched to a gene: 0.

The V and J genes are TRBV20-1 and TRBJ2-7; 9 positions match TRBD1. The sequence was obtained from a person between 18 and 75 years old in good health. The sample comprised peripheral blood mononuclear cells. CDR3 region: CSARGQGYEQYF. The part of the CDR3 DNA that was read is TGCAGTGCTAGGGGACAGGGCTACGAG.